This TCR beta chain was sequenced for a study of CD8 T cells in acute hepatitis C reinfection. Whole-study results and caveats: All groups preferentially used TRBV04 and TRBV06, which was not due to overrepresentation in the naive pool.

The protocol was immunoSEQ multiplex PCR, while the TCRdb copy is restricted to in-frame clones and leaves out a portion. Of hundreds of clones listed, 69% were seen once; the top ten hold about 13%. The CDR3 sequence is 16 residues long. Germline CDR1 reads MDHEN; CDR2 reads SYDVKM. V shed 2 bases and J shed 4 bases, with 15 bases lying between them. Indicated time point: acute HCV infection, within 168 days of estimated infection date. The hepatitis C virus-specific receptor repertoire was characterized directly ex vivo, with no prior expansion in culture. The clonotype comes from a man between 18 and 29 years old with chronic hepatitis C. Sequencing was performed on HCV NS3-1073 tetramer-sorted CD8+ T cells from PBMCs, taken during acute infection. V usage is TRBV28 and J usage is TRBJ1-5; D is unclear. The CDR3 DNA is TGTGCCAGCAGTTTAGTACGGGTGGTTTCGAATCAGCCCCAGCATTTT. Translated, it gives CASSLVRVVSNQPQHF.